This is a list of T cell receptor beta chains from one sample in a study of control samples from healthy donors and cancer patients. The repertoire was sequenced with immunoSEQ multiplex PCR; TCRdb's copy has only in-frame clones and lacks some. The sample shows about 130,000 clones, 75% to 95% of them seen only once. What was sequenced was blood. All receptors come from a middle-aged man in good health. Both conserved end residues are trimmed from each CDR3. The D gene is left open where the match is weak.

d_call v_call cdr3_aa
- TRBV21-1 ASSKEARETEAF
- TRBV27 ASRTFSGNTIY
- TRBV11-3 ASSLSGDTEAF
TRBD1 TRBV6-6 ASGEGQGRTQY
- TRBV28 ASSLLTENTEAF
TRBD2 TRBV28 ASSLGLAGGNTDTQY
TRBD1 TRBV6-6 ASSNGTDQETQY
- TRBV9 ASRGRGGELF
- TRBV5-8 ASGLGGAINSPLH
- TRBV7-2 ASRLEWDNSPLH
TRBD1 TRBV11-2 ASSLGQEEKLF
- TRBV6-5 ASSSPRLNEKLF
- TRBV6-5 ASSYSAGAIREQY
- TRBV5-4 ASSLPERNTIY
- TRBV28 ASSWESSYNSPLH
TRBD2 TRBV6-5 ASSLAGLAYNEQF
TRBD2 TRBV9 ASSAAGVFTDTQY
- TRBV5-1 ASEPFGGGTEAF
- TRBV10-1 ARRDIPSNQPQH
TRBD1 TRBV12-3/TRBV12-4 ASSPQGAGELF
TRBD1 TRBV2 ASTRGQVEQY
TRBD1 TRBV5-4 ASSLEGAPNEQY
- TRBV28 ATYPQGPYGYT
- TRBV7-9 ASSSRQATNEKLF
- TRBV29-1 SVSGAAGEAF
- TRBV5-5 ASSTDTANYGYT
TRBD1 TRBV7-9 ASSRGTGSQPQH
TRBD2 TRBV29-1 SVNRLAGAPGGELF
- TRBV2 ASSERGMGYGYT
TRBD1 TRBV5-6 ASSFDRDRPYEQY
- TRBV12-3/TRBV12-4 ASSSPGFEQF
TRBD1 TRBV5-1 ASSLRGQSDTQY